This T cell receptor (beta chain) is drawn from a study of blood T cell repertoires in COVID-19. Study details: Sites in the United States, Italy and Spain provided acute and convalescent COVID-19 samples. The cDNA or gDNA used as material had been derived from T cells, B-cell-depleted T cells, or PBMCs.

In the authors' methods: Estimation of nucleated cell counts relied on the amplification of reference gene primers. Method: immunoSEQ multiplex PCR; TCRdb's copy keeps in-frame clones and lacks some. V, J and clone size are taken as reported in that table, and D and trimming were inferred from the DNA itself. The sample comprises approximately 200,000 clones, 70% to 90% of which are singletons, and more than 1.4% rests with the top ten. The clonotype comes from a man aged 18 to 30 with active or convalescent COVID-19. The specimen sequenced was peripheral blood.

The CDR3 spells CASSMGTGTAQETQYF. The CDR3 DNA sequence: TGTGCCAGTAGTATGGGAACAGGGACAGCACAAGAGACCCAGTACTTC. The chain couples TRBV19 to TRBJ2-5; 7 bases agree with TRBD1. CDR1 is LNHDA and CDR2 is SQIVND in the germline V gene (reference sequence). J was trimmed by 2 bases and V by 3 bases; bases with no gene match: 9. The CDR3 is 16 residues long.